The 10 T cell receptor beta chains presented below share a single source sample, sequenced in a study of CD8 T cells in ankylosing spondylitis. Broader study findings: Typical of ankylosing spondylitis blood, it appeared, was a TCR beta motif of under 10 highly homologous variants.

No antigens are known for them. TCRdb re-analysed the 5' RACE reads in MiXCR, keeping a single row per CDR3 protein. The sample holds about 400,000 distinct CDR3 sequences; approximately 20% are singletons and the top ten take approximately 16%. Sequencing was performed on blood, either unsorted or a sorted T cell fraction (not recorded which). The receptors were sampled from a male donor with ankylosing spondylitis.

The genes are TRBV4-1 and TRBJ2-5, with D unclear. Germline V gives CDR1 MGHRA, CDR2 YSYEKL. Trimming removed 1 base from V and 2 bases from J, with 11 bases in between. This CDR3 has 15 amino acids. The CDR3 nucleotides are TGCGCCAGCAGCCAAGCTAGGGCCCCGCAAGAGACCCAGTACTTC. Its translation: CASSQARAPQETQYF.

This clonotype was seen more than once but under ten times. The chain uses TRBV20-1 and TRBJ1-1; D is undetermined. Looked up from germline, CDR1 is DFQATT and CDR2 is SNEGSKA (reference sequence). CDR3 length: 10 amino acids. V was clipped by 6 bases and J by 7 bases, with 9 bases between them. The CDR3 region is CSAQQLEAFF. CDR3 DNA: TGCAGTGCGCAACAGCTTGAAGCTTTCTTT.

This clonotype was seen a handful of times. CDR3 amino acids: CASSVTSGQYNEQFF. CDR3 DNA: TGTGCCAGCAGCGTAACCAGCGGACAATACAATGAGCAGTTCTTC. The V gene is TRBV9, the J gene TRBJ2-1; either TRBD1 or TRBD2 may supply D (5 bases each). The CDR3 covers 15 residues. V lost 1 base and J 4 bases, leaving 12 bases between the germline ends. Looked up from germline, CDR1 is SGDLS and CDR2 is YYNGEE.

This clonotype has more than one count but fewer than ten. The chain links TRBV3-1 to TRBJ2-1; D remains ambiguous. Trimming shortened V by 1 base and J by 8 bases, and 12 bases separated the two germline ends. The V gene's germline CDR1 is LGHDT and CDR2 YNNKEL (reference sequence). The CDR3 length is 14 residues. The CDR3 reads CASSQVAGLYEQFF. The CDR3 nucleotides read TGTGCCAGCAGCCAAGTAGCCGGGCTCTATGAGCAGTTCTTC.

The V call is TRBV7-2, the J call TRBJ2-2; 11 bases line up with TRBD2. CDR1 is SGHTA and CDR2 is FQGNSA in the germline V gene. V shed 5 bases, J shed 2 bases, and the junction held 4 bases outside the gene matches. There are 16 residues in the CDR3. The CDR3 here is CASSQLAGGNTGELFF. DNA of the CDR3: TGTGCCAGCAGCCAGCTAGCGGGAGGAAACACCGGGGAGCTGTTTTTT.

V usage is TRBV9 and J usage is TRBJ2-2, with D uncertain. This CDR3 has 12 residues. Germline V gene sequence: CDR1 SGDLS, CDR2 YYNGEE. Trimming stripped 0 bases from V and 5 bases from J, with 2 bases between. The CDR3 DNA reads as TGTGCCAGCAGCGTAGAGACCGGGGAGCTGTTTTTT. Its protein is CASSVETGELFF.

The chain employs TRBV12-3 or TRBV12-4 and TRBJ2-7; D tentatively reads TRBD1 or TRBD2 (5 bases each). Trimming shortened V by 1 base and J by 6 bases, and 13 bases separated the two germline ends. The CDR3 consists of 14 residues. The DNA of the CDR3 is TGTGCCAGCAGTTTAGATGGGGGAGTGGGCGAGCAGTACTTC. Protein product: CASSLDGGVGEQYF.

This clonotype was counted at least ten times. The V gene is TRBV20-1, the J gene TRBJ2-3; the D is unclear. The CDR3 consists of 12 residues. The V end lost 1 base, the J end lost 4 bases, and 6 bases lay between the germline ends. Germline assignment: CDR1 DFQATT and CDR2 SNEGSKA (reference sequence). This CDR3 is CSARGYPDTQYF. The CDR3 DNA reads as TGCAGTGCTAGAGGCTACCCAGATACGCAGTATTTT.

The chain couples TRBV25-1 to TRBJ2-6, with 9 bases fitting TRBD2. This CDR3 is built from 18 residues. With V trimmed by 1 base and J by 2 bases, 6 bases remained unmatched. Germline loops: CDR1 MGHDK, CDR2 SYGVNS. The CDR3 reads CASSEFSGRRAGANVLTF. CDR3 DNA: TGTGCCAGCAGTGAATTTAGCGGGAGAAGGGCTGGGGCCAACGTCCTGACTTTC.

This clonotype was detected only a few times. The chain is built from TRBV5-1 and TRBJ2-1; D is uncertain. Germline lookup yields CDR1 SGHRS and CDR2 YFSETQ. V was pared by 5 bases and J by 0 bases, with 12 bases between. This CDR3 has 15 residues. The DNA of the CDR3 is TGCGCCAGCAGGTCGGACCTCGGCTCCTACAATGAGCAGTTCTTC. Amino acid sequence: CASRSDLGSYNEQFF.